These 12 T cell receptor beta chains came from one sample sequenced in a study of blood T cell repertoires in COVID-19. Assay used: immunoSEQ multiplex PCR; TCRdb lists only in-frame clones, some missing. The sample consists of 250,000 to 350,000 clones, 88% of them appearing once. The sequenced sample was PBMCs or T cells enriched from blood (not recorded which). The receptor source for this set is a woman aged 55 to 70 in a cohort exposed to, infected with or recovered from COVID-19 (not recorded which).

The V call is TRBV3-1 (or the pseudogene TRBV3-2), the J call TRBJ2-1; 7 nucleotides line up with TRBD1. With 2 bases clipped from V and 5 bases from J, the junction kept 3 bases outside the gene matches. Germline V gene data show CDR1 as LGHDT and CDR2 as YNNKEL (reference sequence). The CDR3 is made up of 14 amino acids. CDR3: CASSQRQGDNEQFF. In DNA form, the CDR3 reads TGTGCCAGCAGCCAAAGGCAGGGGGACAATGAGCAGTTCTTC.

The chain is built from TRBV7-8 and TRBJ1-1; 9 bases line up with TRBD1. Trimming at V came to 5 bases and at J to 1 base, leaving 8 bases not matched to a gene. Per germline, CDR1 SGHVS and CDR2 FQNEAQ. The CDR3 runs to 16 residues. CDR3 in amino acids: CASSGTGITGNTEAFF. In DNA, the CDR3 is TGTGCCAGCAGCGGGACAGGGATAACGGGGAACACTGAAGCTTTCTTT.

This clone was seen just once. V gene TRBV7-9 combines with J gene TRBJ2-7; TRBD2 is a possible D gene (6 bases). Germline assignment: CDR1 SEHNR and CDR2 FQNEAQ (reference sequence). The CDR3 is made up of 14 amino acids. The germline V and J ends were trimmed by 4 bases and 4 bases, with 14 bases remaining between them. CDR3 region: CASSSAGGTYEQYF. The CDR3 DNA reads TGTGCCAGCAGCTCCGCCGGCGGGACTTACGAGCAGTACTTC.

The V gene is TRBV10-3, the J gene TRBJ1-3; D possibly corresponds to TRBD1 (6 bases). Trimming stripped 5 bases from V and 4 bases from J, with 9 bases between. There are 13 residues in the CDR3. Germline-derived CDR1 and CDR2 are ENHRY and SYGVKD. In DNA, the CDR3 is TGTGCCATCAGTACAGGGTTCGGAAACACCATATATTTT. Translation: CAISTGFGNTIYF.

This clone was seen once. This chain uses TRBV6-2 or TRBV6-3 with TRBJ2-7; 7 bases are shared with TRBD1. This CDR3 has 15 residues. The V gene end was trimmed by 2 bases and the J gene end by 0 bases; junction bases not matched to a gene: 4. Germline values: CDR1 MNHEY, CDR2 SVGEGT. CDR3 residues: CASSYPGQSSYEQYF. The CDR3 DNA follows: TGTGCCAGCAGTTACCCGGGACAGTCCTCCTACGAGCAGTACTTC.

This clone appeared once. The chain is built from TRBV19 and TRBJ2-7; TRBD2 aligns across 10 bases. Germline lookup yields CDR1 LNHDA and CDR2 SQIVND (reference sequence). V was clipped by 5 bases and J by 2 bases; unmatched bases: 6. The CDR3 covers 15 residues. The CDR3 protein is CASSVQAGGPYEQYF. CDR3 in DNA: TGTGCCAGTAGTGTTCAAGCGGGAGGGCCCTACGAGCAGTACTTC.

The genes are TRBV4-2 and TRBJ1-2; a weak D match, TRBD1 (5 bases). Looked up from germline, CDR1 is LGHNA and CDR2 is YNFKEQ. With 1 base removed from V and 2 bases from J, the gap between germline ends came to 14 bases. The CDR3 has 16 amino acids. CDR3 sequence: CASSQASQGGNYGYTF. CDR3 bases: TGTGCCAGCAGCCAAGCTAGCCAGGGAGGGAACTATGGCTACACCTTC.

The chain combines TRBV2 with TRBJ1-6, with 9 bases aligning to TRBD1. The germline CDR1 and CDR2 sequences are SNHLY and FYNNEI. Trimming removed 9 bases from V and 5 bases from J; junction bases left unmatched: 2. CDR3 length: 13 amino acids. Here the CDR3 reads CARRQGDNSPLHF. CDR3 DNA sequence: TGTGCCAGAAGACAGGGGGATAATTCACCCCTCCACTTT. Drawing the rest from reference TRBV2 and TRBJ1-6, the complete variable domain is EPEVTQTPSHQVTQMGQEVILRCVPISNHLYFYWYRQILGQKVEFLVSFYNNEISEKSEIFDDQFSVERPDGSNFTLKIRSTKLEDSAMYFCARRQGDNSPLHFGNGTRLTVT.

The rearrangement joins TRBV27 to TRBJ2-6, with a possible D match to TRBD1 (6 bases). The ends were cut back, 4 bases at V and 2 bases at J, with 9 bases in the middle. Per the germline V gene, CDR1 is MNHEY and CDR2 is SMNVEV (reference sequence). The CDR3 is 15 residues long. The CDR3 DNA follows: TGTGCCAGCAGTTCTCGGACAGCTGGGGCCAACGTCCTGACTTTC. Residues: CASSSRTAGANVLTF.

The chain carries TRBV7-2 and TRBJ1-2; D is possibly TRBD1 (5 bases). Germline assignment: CDR1 SGHTA and CDR2 FQGNSA. Trimming cost V 3 bases and J 8 bases, with 16 bases left between them. This CDR3 contains 14 residues. Written as DNA, the CDR3 is TGTGCCAGCAGCTTCGGGGGTTCTAACCCAGGCTACACCTTC. Encoded protein: CASSFGGSNPGYTF.

The rearrangement links TRBV7-2 to TRBJ1-4, with TRBD1 identical over 7 bases. Germline CDR1 and CDR2: SGHTA and FQGNSA. The CDR3 is 16 amino acids. Trimming cost V 1 base and J 8 bases; bases outside gene matches: 10. CDR3 protein: CASSLGIGGGGEKLFF. In DNA form, the CDR3 reads TGTGCCAGCAGCTTAGGGATAGGGGGCGGTGGGGAAAAACTGTTTTTT.

This clone appeared a single time. The chain links TRBV19 to TRBJ2-7, with D perhaps TRBD2 (6 bases). Trimming cost V 3 bases and J 6 bases, with 18 bases left between them. CDR1 LNHDA and CDR2 SQIVND come from the germline V gene (reference sequence). This CDR3 spans 15 amino acids. CDR3 in amino acids: CASSIRRLGSSEQYF. The CDR3 DNA is TGTGCCAGTAGTATCAGGCGACTAGGAAGTAGCGAGCAGTACTTC.